This T cell receptor (beta chain) appears in the sequencing data of a study of blood T cell repertoires in COVID-19. Study-level background: In each case, the material was cDNA or gDNA derived from T cells, B-cell-depleted T cells, or PBMCs.

CDR3 length: 15 amino acids. V lost 1 base and J lost 8, with 17 bases in between. Per the germline V gene, CDR1 is MNHNS and CDR2 is SASEGT. Original processing methods: The assay estimated nucleated cells by amplifying reference gene primers. Here immunoSEQ multiplex PCR was the method, and the copy in TCRdb shows in-frame clones only, minus some. V and J calls plus clone size are reproduced from that table; the DNA served to infer D and trimming. Of 200,000 to 300,000 clones listed, about nine tenths are singletons. This TCR came from a young man with COVID-19, enrolled during active disease. The J gene is TRBJ1-2, the V gene TRBV6-1; weak D call: TRBD1 (5 bases). What was sequenced was peripheral blood. As DNA, the CDR3 is TGTGCCAGCAGTGAAGGTATAGGGGTCGTCGGGGGCTACACCTTC. Residues: CASSEGIGVVGGYTF.